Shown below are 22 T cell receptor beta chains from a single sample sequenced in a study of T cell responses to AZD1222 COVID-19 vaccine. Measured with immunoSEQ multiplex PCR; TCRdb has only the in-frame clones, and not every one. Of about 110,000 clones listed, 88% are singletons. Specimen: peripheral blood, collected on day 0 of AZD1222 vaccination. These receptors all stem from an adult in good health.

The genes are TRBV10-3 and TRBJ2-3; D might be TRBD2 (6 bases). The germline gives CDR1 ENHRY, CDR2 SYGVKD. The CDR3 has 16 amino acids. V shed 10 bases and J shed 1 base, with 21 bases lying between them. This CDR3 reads CATCQPTGVGTDTQYF. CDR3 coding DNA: TGTGCCACCTGCCAACCGACGGGGGTGGGCACAGATACGCAGTATTTT.

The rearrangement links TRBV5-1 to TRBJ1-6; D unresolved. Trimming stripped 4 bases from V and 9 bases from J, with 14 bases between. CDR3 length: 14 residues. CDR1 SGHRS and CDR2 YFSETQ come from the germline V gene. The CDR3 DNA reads TGCGCCAGCAGCGCCGACAATCTAGGTTCACCCCTCCACTTT. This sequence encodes CASSADNLGSPLHF.

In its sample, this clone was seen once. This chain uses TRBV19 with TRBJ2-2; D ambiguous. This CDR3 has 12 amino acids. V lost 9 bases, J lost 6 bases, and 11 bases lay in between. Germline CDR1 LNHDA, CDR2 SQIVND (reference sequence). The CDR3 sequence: CASHASSGELFF. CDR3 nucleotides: TGTGCCAGCCATGCGAGCTCCGGGGAGCTGTTTTTT.

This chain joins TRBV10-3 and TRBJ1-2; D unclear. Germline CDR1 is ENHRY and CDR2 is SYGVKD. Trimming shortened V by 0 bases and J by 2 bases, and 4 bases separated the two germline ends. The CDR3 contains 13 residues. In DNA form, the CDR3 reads TGTGCCATCAGTGAGTCGCAGAACTATGGCTACACCTTC. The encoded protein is CAISESQNYGYTF.

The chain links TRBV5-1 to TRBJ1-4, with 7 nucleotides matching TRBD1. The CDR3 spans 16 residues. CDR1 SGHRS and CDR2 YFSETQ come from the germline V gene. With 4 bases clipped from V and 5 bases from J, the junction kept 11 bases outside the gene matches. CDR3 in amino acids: CASSVQGQTINEKLFF. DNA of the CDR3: TGCGCCAGCAGCGTACAGGGACAGACGATAAATGAAAAACTGTTTTTT.

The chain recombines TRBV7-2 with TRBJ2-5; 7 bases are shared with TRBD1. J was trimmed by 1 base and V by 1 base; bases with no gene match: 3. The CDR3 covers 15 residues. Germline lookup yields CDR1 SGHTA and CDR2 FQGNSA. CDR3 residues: CASSLVDRSQETQYF. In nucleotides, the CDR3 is TGTGCCAGCAGCTTAGTGGACAGGTCCCAAGAGACCCAGTACTTC.

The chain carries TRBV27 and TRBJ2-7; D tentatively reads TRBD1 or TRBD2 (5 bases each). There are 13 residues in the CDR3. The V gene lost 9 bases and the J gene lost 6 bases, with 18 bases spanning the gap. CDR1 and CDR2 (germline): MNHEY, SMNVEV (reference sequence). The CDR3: CARDFGARSEQYF. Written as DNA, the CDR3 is TGTGCCAGGGACTTCGGGGCGAGGAGCGAGCAGTACTTC.

The CDR3 DNA sequence: TGTGCCAGTACACTGACAGGGTCCGGAAACACCATATATTTT. This gives the protein CASTLTGSGNTIYF. This chain joins TRBV2 and TRBJ1-3, with 7 bases fitting TRBD1. The CDR3 covers 14 residues. Germline CDR1 is SNHLY and CDR2 is FYNNEI. Losses at the gene ends were 9 bases for V and 4 bases for J; bases not matched to a gene: 9.

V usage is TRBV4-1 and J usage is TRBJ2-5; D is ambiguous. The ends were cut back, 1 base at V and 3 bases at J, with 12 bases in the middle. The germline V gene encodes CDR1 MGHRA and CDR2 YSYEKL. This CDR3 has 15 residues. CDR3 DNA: TGCGCCAGCAGCCAAGGGGTCCGGCTAGAAGAGACCCAGTACTTC. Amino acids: CASSQGVRLEETQYF.

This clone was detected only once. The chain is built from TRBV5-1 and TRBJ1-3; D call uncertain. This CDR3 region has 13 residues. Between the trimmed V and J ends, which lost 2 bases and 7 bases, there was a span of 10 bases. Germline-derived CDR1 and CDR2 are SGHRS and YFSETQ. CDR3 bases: TGCGCCAGCAGCTTTGAGGGTGGGAACACCATATATTTT. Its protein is CASSFEGGNTIYF.

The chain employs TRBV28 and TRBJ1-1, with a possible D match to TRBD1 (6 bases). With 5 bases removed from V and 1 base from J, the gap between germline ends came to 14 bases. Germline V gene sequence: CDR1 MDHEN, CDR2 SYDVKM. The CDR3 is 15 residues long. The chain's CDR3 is CASSPHPQGNTEAFF. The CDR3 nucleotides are TGTGCCAGCAGTCCACACCCACAGGGGAACACTGAAGCTTTCTTT.

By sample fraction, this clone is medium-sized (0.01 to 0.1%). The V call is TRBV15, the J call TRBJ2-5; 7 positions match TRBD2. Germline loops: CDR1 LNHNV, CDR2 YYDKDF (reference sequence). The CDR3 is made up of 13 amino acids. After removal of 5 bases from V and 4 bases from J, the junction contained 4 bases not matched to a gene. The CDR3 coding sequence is TGTGCCACCAGCGGGATAGCGGGAGAGACCCAGTACTTC. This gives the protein CATSGIAGETQYF.

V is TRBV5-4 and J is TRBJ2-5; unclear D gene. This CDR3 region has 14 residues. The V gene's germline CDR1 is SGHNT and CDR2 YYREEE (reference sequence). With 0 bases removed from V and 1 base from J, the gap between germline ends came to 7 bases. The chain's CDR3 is CASSLARVQETQYF. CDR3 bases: TGTGCCAGCAGCTTGGCCCGGGTCCAAGAGACCCAGTACTTC.

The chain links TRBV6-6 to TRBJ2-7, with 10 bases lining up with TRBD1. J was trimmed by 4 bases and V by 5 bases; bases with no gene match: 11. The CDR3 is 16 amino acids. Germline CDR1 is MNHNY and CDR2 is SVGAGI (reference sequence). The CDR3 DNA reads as TGTGCCAGCAGTGCCAGACCGACAGGGGGCACATACGAGCAGTACTTC. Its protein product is CASSARPTGGTYEQYF.

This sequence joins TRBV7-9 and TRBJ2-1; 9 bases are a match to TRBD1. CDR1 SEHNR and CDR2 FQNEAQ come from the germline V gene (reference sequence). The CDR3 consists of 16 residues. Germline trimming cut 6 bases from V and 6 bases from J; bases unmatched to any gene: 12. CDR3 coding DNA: TGTGCCAGCAGTGACCTCGGGACAGGGCTCAGCAATGAGCAGTTCTTC. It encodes CASSDLGTGLSNEQFF.

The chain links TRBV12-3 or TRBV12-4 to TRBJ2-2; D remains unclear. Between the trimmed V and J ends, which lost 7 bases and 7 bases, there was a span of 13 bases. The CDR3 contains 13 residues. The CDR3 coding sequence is TGTGCCAGCATTCTTGGAATGATCGGGGAGCTGTTTTTT. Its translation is CASILGMIGELFF.

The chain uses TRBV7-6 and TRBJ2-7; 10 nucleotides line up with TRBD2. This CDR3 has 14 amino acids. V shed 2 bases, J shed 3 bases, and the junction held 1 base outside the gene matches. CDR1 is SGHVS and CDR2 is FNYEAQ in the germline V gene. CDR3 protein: CASSLLAGDYEQYF. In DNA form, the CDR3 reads TGTGCCAGCAGCTTACTAGCGGGAGACTACGAGCAGTACTTC.

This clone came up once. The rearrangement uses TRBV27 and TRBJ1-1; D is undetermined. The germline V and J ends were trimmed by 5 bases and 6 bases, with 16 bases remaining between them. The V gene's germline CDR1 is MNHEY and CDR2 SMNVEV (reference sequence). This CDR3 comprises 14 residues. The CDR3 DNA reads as TGTGCCAGCAGTCCGAAAGGCGGCAGGTCTGAAGCTTTCTTT. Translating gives CASSPKGGRSEAFF.

The CDR3: CASSPPGGTGELFF. In DNA, the CDR3 is TGTGCCAGCAGTCCTCCGGGGGGAACCGGGGAGCTGTTTTTT. The chain links TRBV28 to TRBJ2-2, with 7 nucleotides matching TRBD2. V gave up 5 bases and J gave up 5 bases; unmatched junction bases: 5. The CDR3 runs to 14 residues. Germline CDR1 and CDR2: MDHEN and SYDVKM.

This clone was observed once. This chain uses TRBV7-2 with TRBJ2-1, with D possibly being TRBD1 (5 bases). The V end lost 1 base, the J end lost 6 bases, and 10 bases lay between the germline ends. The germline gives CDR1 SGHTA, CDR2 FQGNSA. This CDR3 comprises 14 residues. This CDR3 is CASSLDPGFNEQFF. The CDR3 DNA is TGTGCCAGCAGCTTAGATCCAGGGTTCAATGAGCAGTTCTTC. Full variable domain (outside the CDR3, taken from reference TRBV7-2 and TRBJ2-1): GAGVSQSPSNKVTEKGKDVELRCDPISGHTALYWYRQSLGQGLEFLIYFQGNSAPDKSGLPSDRFSAERTGGSVSTLTIQRTQQEDSAVYLCASSLDPGFNEQFFGPGTRLTVL.

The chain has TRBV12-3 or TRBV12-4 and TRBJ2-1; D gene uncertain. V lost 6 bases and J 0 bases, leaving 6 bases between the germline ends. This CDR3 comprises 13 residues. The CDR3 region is CASSLISYNEQFF. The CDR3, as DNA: TGTGCCAGCAGCCTCATCTCCTACAATGAGCAGTTCTTC.

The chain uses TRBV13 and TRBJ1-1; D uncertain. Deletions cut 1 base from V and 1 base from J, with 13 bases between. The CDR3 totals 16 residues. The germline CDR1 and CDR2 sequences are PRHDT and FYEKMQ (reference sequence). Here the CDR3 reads CASSLVRVLRNTEAFF. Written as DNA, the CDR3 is TGTGCCAGCAGCTTAGTTCGGGTTCTTAGGAACACTGAAGCTTTCTTT.